The rows below give T cell receptor beta chains drawn from one sample of a study of vaccination and CD4 T cells after COVID-19. MiXCR was run by TCRdb on the PCR reads, yielding one entry per CDR3 protein. The data show some 10,000 distinct CDR3 sequences, roughly 35% seen once. Antigens of these TCRs are unknown. The source material was CD4+ T cells from blood, cultured in vitro. These receptors all come from a human donor in good health. CDR3s include the opening cysteine and the closing phenylalanine or tryptophan. Each record gives: J gene, clone size, CDR3 length, V gene, D gene, CDR3 protein, CDR3 DNA. D genes are given only for firm matches. Size tells how often a clone was seen (once, few, many) or the class of an expanded clone, and some rows leave it out.

TRBJ2-7 NA 16 TRBV7-2 TRBD2 CASSRGGGRSSYEQYF TGTGCCAGCAGCCGGGGGGGAGGGCGAAGCTCCTACGAGCAGTACTTC
TRBJ2-6 NA 16 TRBV27 TRBD1 CASSFRTGAGANVLTF TGTGCCAGCAGCTTCCGGACAGGAGCTGGGGCCAACGTCCTGACTTTC
TRBJ2-5 NA 14 TRBV5-1 NA CASSPGHRQETQYF TGCGCCAGCAGCCCGGGCCACAGACAAGAGACCCAGTACTTC
TRBJ2-7 NA 15 TRBV21-1 NA CASSKENRGFREQYF TGTGCCAGCAGCAAAGAGAATAGGGGCTTCAGGGAGCAGTACTTC
TRBJ2-7 NA 12 TRBV6-2/TRBV6-3 NA CASSLNQHKQYF TGTGCCAGCAGTCTTAACCAGCACAAGCAGTACTTC
TRBJ2-5 few 16 TRBV7-6 TRBD1 CASSGAHGQGQETQYF TGTGCCAGCAGCGGAGCCCACGGACAGGGACAAGAGACCCAGTACTTC
TRBJ1-1 NA 12 TRBV19 NA CASSKGFSEAFF TGTGCCAGTAGCAAGGGATTCTCTGAAGCTTTCTTT
TRBJ2-4 NA 15 TRBV28 TRBD2 CASSFGLAGGDIQYF TGTGCCAGCAGTTTTGGGCTAGCGGGAGGGGACATTCAGTACTTC
TRBJ2-1 NA 19 TRBV20-1 TRBD2 CSARDSSAVAGPAMDEQFF TGCAGTGCTAGAGATTCATCGGCGGTAGCGGGCCCCGCTATGGATGAGCAGTTCTTC
TRBJ2-6 once 15 TRBV19 NA CASSIWASGANVLTF TGTGCCAGTAGTATATGGGCCTCTGGGGCCAACGTCCTGACTTTC
TRBJ2-5 few 15 TRBV6-2/TRBV6-3 NA CASSYSGLQSETQYF TGTGCCAGCAGTTACTCTGGCTTACAGTCAGAGACCCAGTACTTC
TRBJ2-3 NA 15 TRBV24-1 NA CATSGRGSPGDTQYF TGTGCCACCAGTGGAAGGGGAAGTCCGGGAGATACGCAGTATTTT
TRBJ2-1 NA 18 TRBV7-6 TRBD2 CASSLYLVAGSYYNEQFF TGTGCCAGCAGCTTATATTTGGTAGCGGGGAGCTACTACAATGAGCAGTTCTTC
TRBJ2-5 few 12 TRBV20-1 NA CSARGGEETQYF TGCAGTGCTAGAGGGGGCGAGGAGACCCAGTACTTC
TRBJ1-5 few 13 TRBV20-1 TRBD1 CSASTGANQAQHF TGCAGTGCTTCGACAGGGGCTAATCAGGCCCAGCATTTT
TRBJ1-2 NA 11 TRBV20-1 NA CSARDLVGYTF TGCAGTGCTAGGGACCTCGTCGGCTACACCTTC
TRBJ1-1 few 13 TRBV9 NA CASSVDTRSEAFF TGTGCCAGCAGCGTAGATACTAGGTCTGAAGCTTTCTTT
TRBJ2-1 NA 14 TRBV6-1 NA CASGRTIGAGEQFF TGTGCCAGCGGGCGGACTATCGGGGCTGGGGAGCAGTTCTTC
TRBJ1-5 few 16 TRBV28 NA CASSPLDIYSNQPQHF TGTGCCAGCAGTCCCCTGGACATCTATAGCAATCAGCCCCAGCATTTT
TRBJ2-7 few 14 TRBV7-9 TRBD1 CASSQGQGKREQYF TGTGCCAGCAGCCAGGGACAGGGAAAGCGCGAGCAGTACTTC
TRBJ1-1 NA 12 TRBV28 NA CASGIGQTEAFF TGTGCCAGCGGAATCGGACAGACTGAAGCTTTCTTT
TRBJ2-1 NA 15 TRBV6-2/TRBV6-3 TRBD2 CASSSFGGSYHEQFF TGTGCCAGCAGTTCGTTTGGCGGGAGTTACCATGAGCAGTTCTTC
TRBJ1-6 few 13 TRBV6-5 NA CASSLEGGSPLHF TGTGCCAGCAGTTTGGAGGGTGGATCACCCCTCCACTTT
TRBJ2-7 NA 14 TRBV7-6 NA CASSSKPGTYEQYF TGTGCCAGCAGCTCTAAGCCGGGGACCTACGAGCAGTACTTC
TRBJ1-3 medium-sized 16 TRBV20-1 NA CSARDHGLSSGNTIYF TGCAGTGCTAGAGATCATGGACTGAGCTCTGGAAACACCATATATTTT
TRBJ1-3 NA 17 TRBV7-2 NA CASSFDGTIYSGNTIYF TGTGCCAGCAGCTTTGATGGGACAATATACTCTGGAAACACCATATATTTT
TRBJ1-2 once 14 TRBV11-1 TRBD1 CASSVTGEGDGYTF TGTGCCAGCAGCGTGACAGGGGAAGGGGATGGCTACACCTTC
TRBJ2-5 medium-sized 14 TRBV7-7 NA CASSLGGEGETQYF TGTGCTAGCAGCTTAGGCGGAGAAGGAGAGACCCAGTACTTC
TRBJ1-2 NA 17 TRBV7-2 NA CASSRKPRDRRLYGYTF TGTGCCAGCAGCCGAAAACCACGAGACAGGAGACTCTATGGCTACACCTTC
TRBJ2-1 NA 14 TRBV30 TRBD1 CAWGSGQSYNEQFF TGTGCCTGGGGCTCGGGACAGAGCTACAATGAGCAGTTCTTC
TRBJ1-2 few 13 TRBV20-1 NA CSPTTGTIYGYTF TGCAGTCCGACTACCGGGACAATCTATGGCTACACCTTC
TRBJ1-1 NA 18 TRBV7-9 NA CASSLGETGTTGATEAFF TGTGCCAGCAGCTTAGGGGAAACCGGGACGACGGGGGCCACTGAAGCTTTCTTT
TRBJ2-7 NA 14 TRBV20-1 TRBD2 CSARTGTRAYEQYF TGCAGTGCGAGAACCGGGACTAGAGCCTACGAGCAGTACTTC
TRBJ2-7 once 14 TRBV11-2 TRBD2 CASRPSGGSREQYF TGTGCCAGCAGACCTAGCGGGGGCTCTCGGGAGCAGTACTTC
TRBJ2-3 NA 13 TRBV6-4 NA CASSHRDTDTQYF TGTGCCAGCAGCCACCGGGACACAGATACGCAGTATTTT
TRBJ1-3 NA 13 TRBV15 NA CATSRDPGNTIYF TGTGCCACCAGCAGAGACCCTGGAAACACCATATATTTT
TRBJ2-4 NA 11 TRBV6-2/TRBV6-3 NA CASSDKNIQYF TGTGCCAGCAGTGACAAAAACATTCAGTACTTC
TRBJ2-7 few 12 TRBV6-2/TRBV6-3 NA CATQDVSYEQYF TGTGCCACCCAGGACGTTTCCTACGAGCAGTACTTC